Shown below are 29 T cell receptor beta chains from a single sample sequenced in a study of T cell responses to AZD1222 COVID-19 vaccine. The assay was immunoSEQ multiplex PCR, and TCRdb's table has in-frame clones only and misses some. The data show around 160,000 clones, approximately 88% seen once. The sequencing here drew on peripheral blood, taken on day 0 of AZD1222 vaccination. The receptors come from an adult in good health.

This chain links TRBV15 with TRBJ2-3; 7 positions match TRBD2. The V segment lost 5 bases and the J segment 0 bases; nucleotides outside the gene matches: 5. The CDR3 spans 15 residues. Per the germline V gene, CDR1 is LNHNV and CDR2 is YYDKDF (reference sequence). CDR3 nucleotide sequence: TGTGCCACCAGCCCTAGCGGCACTAGCACAGATACGCAGTATTTT. It yields the protein CATSPSGTSTDTQYF.

The chain employs TRBV7-3 and TRBJ1-1; D is ambiguous. CDR1 SGHTA and CDR2 FQGTGA come from the germline V gene. Trimming removed 5 bases at V and 4 bases at J, with 11 bases between. The CDR3 contains 13 residues. CDR3 sequence: CASSLSAGTEAFF. The CDR3 DNA reads as TGTGCCAGCAGCCTCTCTGCGGGCACTGAAGCTTTCTTT. The variable domain in full, completed from reference TRBV7-3 and TRBJ1-1, reads GAGVSQTPSNKVTEKGKYVELRCDPISGHTALYWYRQSLGQGPEFLIYFQGTGAADDSGLPNDRFFAVRPEGSVSTLKIQRTERGDSAVYLCASSLSAGTEAFFGQGTRLTVV.

The chain uses TRBV6-5 and TRBJ1-1; no firm D call. The ends were cut back, 6 bases at V and 5 bases at J, with 10 bases in the middle. The germline V gene has CDR1 MNHEY and CDR2 SVGAGI. The CDR3 contains 12 residues. CDR3 residues: CASSQGWTEAFF. CDR3 coding DNA: TGTGCCAGCAGCCAAGGGTGGACTGAAGCTTTCTTT.

V usage is TRBV9 and J usage is TRBJ1-2, with TRBD1 as a possible D gene (6 bases). The CDR3 length is 17 residues. Looked up from germline, CDR1 is SGDLS and CDR2 is YYNGEE. V gave up 4 bases and J gave up 1 base, with 20 bases separating them. The CDR3 is CASSRLRGILYNYGYTF. CDR3 DNA sequence: TGTGCCAGCAGCAGACTTAGGGGGATTCTATATAACTATGGCTACACCTTC. The whole variable domain, remainder taken from reference TRBV9 and TRBJ1-2, is DSGVTQTPKHLITATGQRVTLRCSPRSGDLSVYWYQQSLDQGLQFLIQYYNGEERAKGNILERFSAQQFPDLHSELNLSSLELGDSALYFCASSRLRGILYNYGYTFGSGTRLTVV.

This chain links TRBV29-1 with TRBJ2-3, with 9 bases lining up with TRBD1. After removal of 7 bases from V and 1 base from J, the junction contained 3 bases not matched to a gene. In germline, CDR1 is SQVTM, CDR2 ANQGSEA. The CDR3 has 13 amino acids. CDR3 nucleotides: TGCAGCGCTAGACAGGGGGGCACAGATACGCAGTATTTT. This translates into CSARQGGTDTQYF.

The rearrangement links TRBV7-3 to TRBJ2-3; a weak D match, TRBD1 (5 bases). CDR3 length equals 16 residues. CDR1 and CDR2 from the germline V gene are SGHTA and FQGTGA. V dropped 2 bases and J dropped 0 bases, with 12 bases sitting between them. The CDR3, as DNA: TGTGCCAGCAGCTTATCAAGGGGCTTAAGCACAGATACGCAGTATTTT. This translates into CASSLSRGLSTDTQYF.

The chain recombines TRBV5-8 with TRBJ1-5, with D unclear. Germline V gene sequence: CDR1 SGHTS, CDR2 YDEGEE. V lost 7 bases and J 6 bases, leaving 17 bases between the germline ends. The CDR3 runs 14 residues. Written as DNA, the CDR3 is TGTGCCAGCCACCCCTTCGGATTGAGTCAGCCCCAGCATTTT. It codes for CASHPFGLSQPQHF.

This chain connects TRBV6-5 to TRBJ2-7; 8 nucleotides line up with TRBD1. CDR1 is MNHEY, CDR2 SVGAGI, per germline. The CDR3 consists of 15 residues. V was pared by 0 bases and J by 3 bases, with 4 bases of the junction left unmatched. CDR3 DNA: TGTGCCAGCAGTTACTCCGGGACAGGTGTCTACGAGCAGTACTTC. Translation: CASSYSGTGVYEQYF.

The chain uses TRBV7-2 and TRBJ1-5, with D unclear. The V end lost 3 bases, the J end lost 0 bases, and 9 bases lay between the germline ends. This CDR3 contains 15 residues. CDR1 and CDR2 from the germline V gene are SGHTA and FQGNSA. For the CDR3, the DNA is TGTGCCAGCAGCTTCGGTCCGGGTAGCAATCAGCCCCAGCATTTT. Translation: CASSFGPGSNQPQHF. The full variable domain, rest sourced from reference TRBV7-2 and TRBJ1-5, is GAGVSQSPSNKVTEKGKDVELRCDPISGHTALYWYRQSLGQGLEFLIYFQGNSAPDKSGLPSDRFSAERTGGSVSTLTIQRTQQEDSAVYLCASSFGPGSNQPQHFGDGTRLSIL.

The chain carries TRBV7-2 and TRBJ2-5; 8 bases fit TRBD2. There are 15 residues in the CDR3. The germline V gene has CDR1 SGHTA and CDR2 FQGNSA. The J segment lost 6 bases and the V segment lost 1 base, leaving 7 bases of the junction unmatched. The CDR3 region is CASSLGSGGRKTQYF. The CDR3 bases are TGTGCCAGCAGCTTAGGCTCGGGGGGGCGAAAGACCCAGTACTTC. Supplemented by reference TRBV7-2 and TRBJ2-5, the full variable domain reads GAGVSQSPSNKVTEKGKDVELRCDPISGHTALYWYRQSLGQGLEFLIYFQGNSAPDKSGLPSDRFSAERTGGSVSTLTIQRTQQEDSAVYLCASSLGSGGRKTQYFGPGTRLLVL.

This clone has a single count. The CDR3 here is CASSHPLGQFYTF. The CDR3 DNA reads TGCGCCAGCAGTCACCCCCTTGGACAATTCTACACCTTC. This chain links TRBV23-1 with TRBJ1-2, with D possibly matching TRBD1 (5 bases). TRBV23-1 counts as an open reading frame of uncertain function. V lost 3 bases and J lost 10, with 15 bases in between. The CDR3 has 13 amino acids.

The V and J genes are TRBV27 and TRBJ2-7; 12 bases fit TRBD2. Per germline, CDR1 MNHEY and CDR2 SMNVEV (reference sequence). The J segment lost 0 bases and the V segment lost 4 bases, leaving 7 bases of the junction unmatched. CDR3 length: 17 amino acids. CDR3 in DNA: TGTGCCAGCAGTTCACTAGCGGGGGGCTGGAGCTCCTACGAGCAGTACTTC. Translated, it gives CASSSLAGGWSSYEQYF.

The chain joins TRBV27 to TRBJ1-1, with D uncertain. CDR1 is MNHEY and CDR2 is SMNVEV in the germline V gene (reference sequence). This CDR3 region has 15 residues. Trimming took off 5 bases at V and 0 bases at J, with 13 bases between the two ends. The CDR3 sequence is CASSTKGFLNTEAFF. CDR3 sequence (DNA): TGTGCCAGCAGTACCAAGGGTTTTTTGAACACTGAAGCTTTCTTT.

The chain couples TRBV19 to TRBJ1-1; possible D gene TRBD1, 6 bases. This CDR3 has 16 residues. CDR1 LNHDA and CDR2 SQIVND come from the germline V gene (reference sequence). Trimming pared 5 bases from V and 11 bases from J, leaving 27 bases between. For the CDR3, the DNA is TGTGCCAGTAGTCGACCGGGACAACCTTCCAAGGACGGGGCTTTCTTT. This gives the protein CASSRPGQPSKDGAFF.

This clone appeared a few times. This sequence joins TRBV18 and TRBJ1-2; D not resolved. There are 13 residues in the CDR3. Germline CDR1 and CDR2: KGHSH and LQKENI. V lost 4 bases to trimming and J lost 4 bases, with 10 bases between them. CDR3 in DNA: TGTGCCAGCTCACTACGGGAGGCCTATGGCTACACCTTC. Encoded protein: CASSLREAYGYTF.

The chain carries TRBV2 and TRBJ2-7; 8 bases agree with TRBD1. Per the germline V gene, CDR1 is SNHLY and CDR2 is FYNNEI. The J segment lost 2 bases and the V segment lost 8 bases, leaving 20 bases of the junction unmatched. The CDR3 covers 18 residues. In DNA, the CDR3 is TGTGCCAGCTGGCAAAGAGGACAGGGAGAGTTTAGGACCTACGAGCAGTACTTC. Translated: CASWQRGQGEFRTYEQYF.

The V gene is TRBV4-1, the J gene TRBJ2-5; TRBD2 is a possible D gene (5 bases). The V and J ends lost 1 base and 5 bases respectively, with 26 bases between them. Germline V CDR1 and CDR2: MGHRA, YSYEKL. CDR3 length: 19 amino acids. CDR3: CASSQGPARGATSMETQYF. CDR3 in DNA: TGCGCCAGCAGCCAAGGGCCAGCCCGGGGAGCCACAAGTATGGAGACCCAGTACTTC.

The V call is TRBV28, the J call TRBJ2-7; D gene uncertain. The CDR3 contains 14 residues. V gave up 1 base and J gave up 4 bases, with 11 bases separating them. The germline V gene has CDR1 MDHEN and CDR2 SYDVKM. CDR3 in DNA: TGTGCCAGCAGTTTATCCCAGCTAGGGTACGAGCAGTACTTC. This sequence encodes CASSLSQLGYEQYF.

The V call is TRBV13, the J call TRBJ2-3; D call uncertain. Germline values: CDR1 PRHDT, CDR2 FYEKMQ (reference sequence). V lost 8 bases and J lost 3, with 9 bases in between. This CDR3 has 12 amino acids. CDR3 coding DNA: TGTGCCAGCGGCATAAGGACAGATACGCAGTATTTT. Amino acid sequence: CASGIRTDTQYF.

The gene calls are TRBV3-1 (or the pseudogene TRBV3-2) and TRBJ1-1; 7 bases line up with TRBD1. The V segment lost 1 base and the J segment 11 bases; nucleotides outside the gene matches: 10. From germline, CDR1 is LGHDT and CDR2 YNNKEL (reference sequence). CDR3 length: 14 amino acids. The CDR3 spells CASSQGRQGRFAFF. CDR3 DNA: TGTGCCAGCAGCCAAGGCCGACAGGGAAGGTTTGCTTTCTTT.

V is TRBV9 and J is TRBJ2-4, with a weak D call TRBD2 (7 bases). Trimming shortened V by 4 bases and J by 6 bases, and 17 bases separated the two germline ends. The CDR3 covers 15 residues. Germline CDR1 SGDLS, CDR2 YYNGEE. The CDR3 DNA reads as TGTGCCAGCAGCCCCCGACAGGTAGCGGGAAACATTCAGTACTTC. Its protein is CASSPRQVAGNIQYF.

The chain couples TRBV30 to TRBJ2-5; unclear D gene. The CDR3 spans 15 residues. With 8 bases removed from V and 1 base from J, the gap between germline ends came to 20 bases. Germline-derived CDR1 and CDR2 are GTSNPN and SVGIG (reference sequence). DNA for the CDR3: TGTGCCCGAAGGGAATCGGGCACAGTCCAAGAGACCCAGTACTTC. It is translated as CARRESGTVQETQYF.

The V call is TRBV6-4, the J call TRBJ2-3, with D possibly being TRBD1 (6 bases). This CDR3 is built from 14 residues. Germline V lookup: CDR1 MRHNA, CDR2 SNTAGT. The V gene lost 3 bases and the J gene lost 2 bases, with 9 bases spanning the gap. Here the CDR3 reads CASSDGQPTDTQYF. DNA of the CDR3: TGTGCCAGCAGTGATGGACAGCCCACAGATACGCAGTATTTT.

This clone showed up just once. The V and J genes are TRBV5-5 and TRBJ1-1; D gene uncertain. Germline V lookup: CDR1 SGHKS, CDR2 YYEKEE (reference sequence). This CDR3 region has 13 residues. Trimming pared 0 bases from V and 8 bases from J, leaving 11 bases between. As DNA, the CDR3 is TGTGCCAGCAGCTTGGGTCGGGGAGGGGAAGCTTTCTTT. This codes for CASSLGRGGEAFF.

The rearrangement links TRBV28 to TRBJ1-5; D is uncertain. V was pared by 7 bases and J by 4 bases, with 8 bases between. There are 12 residues in the CDR3. The germline gives CDR1 MDHEN, CDR2 SYDVKM. CDR3 region: CASNAGNQPQHF. CDR3 bases: TGTGCCAGCAATGCGGGAAATCAGCCCCAGCATTTT. Full variable domain (rest looked up from reference TRBV28 and TRBJ1-5): DVKVTQSSRYLVKRTGEKVFLECVQDMDHENMFWYRQDPGLGLRLIYFSYDVKMKEKGDIPEGYSVSREKKERFSLILESASTNQTSMYLCASNAGNQPQHFGDGTRLSIL.

V usage is TRBV7-2 and J usage is TRBJ2-7; TRBD1 is a possible D gene (6 bases). The CDR3 is 14 residues long. Trimming shortened V by 7 bases and J by 2 bases, and 15 bases separated the two germline ends. In germline, CDR1 is SGHTA, CDR2 FQGNSA. DNA for the CDR3: TGTGCCAGCAATTTAAACCGGGACACCTACGAGCAGTACTTC. Translation: CASNLNRDTYEQYF.

The chain employs TRBV6-2 or TRBV6-3 and TRBJ1-1, with TRBD1 as a possible D gene (5 bases). V was pared by 5 bases and J by 0 bases, with 7 bases between. The CDR3 has 13 amino acids. Looked up from germline, CDR1 is MNHEY and CDR2 is SVGEGT. CDR3 residues: CASSRQLNTEAFF. The DNA for the CDR3 is TGTGCCAGCAGTCGACAGTTGAACACTGAAGCTTTCTTT.

V gene TRBV24-1 combines with J gene TRBJ2-5; perhaps TRBD1 as D (6 bases). Trimming cost V 4 bases and J 0 bases, with 11 bases left between them. Germline V CDR1 and CDR2: KGHDR, SFDVKD. This CDR3 is built from 15 residues. The DNA of the CDR3 is TGTGCCACCAGTGACACCGACAGGCACCAAGAGACCCAGTACTTC. Translating it yields CATSDTDRHQETQYF.

Written as DNA, the CDR3 is TGTGCCAGCAGAGCGCCTGGGGGGAGGAACACTGAAGCTTTCTTT. The encoded protein is CASRAPGGRNTEAFF. The rearrangement uses TRBV28 and TRBJ1-1; D is perhaps TRBD1 (5 bases). With 6 bases removed from V and 1 base from J, the gap between germline ends came to 15 bases. This CDR3 is built from 15 residues. Germline V gene sequence: CDR1 MDHEN, CDR2 SYDVKM.